Listed here are 11 T cell receptor beta chains from one sample, sequenced in a study of cytomegalovirus exposure and HLA in healthy donors. The PCR used 60 Vbeta and 13 Jbeta primers. Sequencing was performed with immunoSEQ multiplex PCR; in TCRdb, only in-frame clones are kept and a portion is missing. The sample yields around 140,000 clones, approximately 82% seen once. Specimen: PBMCs. The receptors were gathered from a woman aged 40 to 50 in good health and CMV-seronegative.

With regard to this clone: The junction does not match germline at one end; this may be a read error. The chain employs TRBV29-1 and TRBJ2-7; 7 bases map to TRBD1. CDR1 and CDR2 (germline): SQVTM, ANQGSEA. The CDR3 consists of 15 residues. The CDR3 loop is CSVKEDRSYYYEQYF. CDR3 coding DNA: TGCAGCGTTAAAGAGGACAGGTCTTACTACTACGAGCAGTACTTC.

This clone was seen a single time. The rearrangement uses TRBV5-4 and TRBJ2-3; 13 nucleotides line up with TRBD2. Germline trimming cut 4 bases from V and 2 bases from J; bases unmatched to any gene: 4. The CDR3 is 16 amino acids. Germline V gene lookup returns CDR1 SGHNT and CDR2 YYREEE (reference sequence). The CDR3 DNA reads TGTGCCAGCAGCCTGGGGACTAGCGGGACCACAGATACGCAGTATTTT. This codes for CASSLGTSGTTDTQYF.

This CDR3 reads CASSLPGLAGLVTDTQYF. The DNA of the CDR3 is TGTGCCAGCAGCCTCCCGGGACTAGCGGGATTGGTGACAGATACGCAGTATTTT. This sequence joins TRBV4-2 and TRBJ2-3; 13 bases agree with TRBD2. This CDR3 is built from 18 residues. J lost 3 bases, V lost 4 bases, and 10 bases had no gene match. The germline V gene encodes CDR1 LGHNA and CDR2 YNFKEQ.

This clone occurred once. The chain has TRBV18 and TRBJ2-7; 10 bases agree with TRBD1. V was pared by 4 bases and J by 3 bases, with 6 bases of the junction left unmatched. The CDR3 spans 15 residues. Per germline, CDR1 KGHSH and CDR2 LQKENI. As DNA, the CDR3 is TGTGCCAGCTCACGAGACAGGGGGCAGTTCTACGAGCAGTACTTC. Translation: CASSRDRGQFYEQYF.

The J gene is TRBJ2-3, the V gene TRBV12-5; 8 bases match TRBD1. The CDR3 contains 15 residues. V dropped 7 bases and J dropped 4; count of bases not matched to a gene: 10. CDR1 is LGHNT, CDR2 FRNRAP, per germline. In DNA, the CDR3 is TGTGCTAGTGCTAGGGGCAGGGGGCTAGCAGATACGCAGTATTTT. Its protein is CASARGRGLADTQYF.

This clone appeared a few times. V gene TRBV20-1 combines with J gene TRBJ2-7; D is ambiguous. The CDR3 spans 11 residues. CDR1 and CDR2 from the germline V gene are DFQATT and SNEGSKA (reference sequence). The V end lost 3 bases, the J end lost 4 bases, and 7 bases lay between the germline ends. The CDR3 DNA follows: TGCAGTGCTAGGCTAGATTACGAGCAGTACTTC. Its translation is CSARLDYEQYF.

The CDR3 reads CAISRSRATGGTGELFF. CDR3 nucleotides: TGTGCCATCAGCCGATCGAGGGCCACAGGGGGGACCGGGGAGCTGTTTTTT. The V call is TRBV10-3, the J call TRBJ2-2; 8 bases are shared with TRBD1. The CDR3 has 17 amino acids. The V and J ends lost 6 bases and 5 bases, in that order; junction bases with no gene match: 14. The germline V gene encodes CDR1 ENHRY and CDR2 SYGVKD.

This clone turned up a few times. V and J are TRBV12-1 and TRBJ1-3; the listed D gene, TRBD1, was not tested against the DNA. TRBV12-1 is assigned pseudogene status. CDR3 length equals 16 residues. CDR3 nucleotide sequence: TGTGCCAGCAGCCCACGGACAGCCCTCTCTGGAAACACCATATATTTT. The encoded protein is CASSPRTALSGNTIYF.

V is TRBV6-5 and J is TRBJ1-5; tentative D call: TRBD1 (6 bases). The CDR3 totals 14 residues. V was trimmed by 7 bases and J by 2 bases, leaving 12 bases between them. Germline CDR1 is MNHEY and CDR2 is SVGAGI. DNA of the CDR3: TGTGCCAGCAAACAGGGTGGAGGCAATCAGCCCCAGCATTTT. Translating gives CASKQGGGNQPQHF.

The V call is TRBV11-1, the J call TRBJ2-3; no firm D call. The CDR3 extends over 15 amino acids. V dropped 2 bases and J dropped 6 bases, with 15 bases sitting between them. The germline gives CDR1 SGHAT, CDR2 FQDESV (reference sequence). DNA of the CDR3: TGTGCCAGCAGCTTAACACCGGGTGCTGGGGATACGCAGTATTTT. This codes for CASSLTPGAGDTQYF.

The chain is built from TRBV19 and TRBJ1-2; D remains ambiguous. Deletions cut 4 bases from V and 1 base from J, with 13 bases between. The CDR3 is 15 amino acids. CDR1 is LNHDA, CDR2 SQIVND, per germline (reference sequence). The CDR3 sequence is CASSRERPSNYGYTF. Here the CDR3 DNA reads TGTGCCAGTAGTAGGGAGAGACCGAGTAACTATGGCTACACCTTC.